A selection of T cell receptor beta chains follows, all from one sample in a study of CD8 T cells in Susac syndrome. TCRdb used MiXCR to reprocess the immunoSEQ multiplex PCR reads, holding one entry per CDR3 protein. The sample shows more than 250,000 distinct CDR3 sequences, about 92% of them seen only once. Material: CD4+ T cells from PBMCs. These receptors came from a human donor with multiple sclerosis. Both conserved end residues are part of each CDR3. D genes are given only for firm matches. Size tells how often a clone was seen (once, few, many) or the class of an expanded clone, and some rows leave it out.

-,TRBD1,TRBJ1-4,TRBV12-3/TRBV12-4,CASSVNRGPYNEKLFF,TGTGCCAGCAGCGTCAACAGGGGGCCGTATAATGAAAAACTGTTTTTT
-,-,TRBJ1-2,TRBV7-9,CASSLEGNNGYTF,TGTGCCAGCAGCTTAGAGGGGAATAATGGCTACACCTTC
-,-,TRBJ2-7,TRBV7-9,CASRPGLKGDEQYF,TGTGCCAGCCGTCCGGGCCTCAAAGGTGACGAGCAGTACTTC
-,-,TRBJ2-1,TRBV20-1,CSAGRGRAYNEQFF,TGCAGTGCTGGGAGGGGGAGAGCCTACAATGAGCAGTTCTTC
-,-,TRBJ2-3,TRBV19,CASSPQAASTDTQYF,TGTGCCAGTAGTCCCCAAGCGGCAAGCACAGATACGCAGTATTTT
once,-,TRBJ1-1,TRBV6-5,CASSYAPGTVNTEAFF,TGTGCCAGCAGTTACGCGCCCGGGACTGTGAACACTGAAGCTTTCTTT
-,-,TRBJ1-1,TRBV29-1,CSAGDTYTEAFF,TGCAGCGCCGGGGACACTTACACTGAAGCTTTCTTT
-,TRBD2,TRBJ2-3,TRBV7-6,CASSPLAGITDTQYF,TGTGCCAGCAGCCCCCTAGCGGGAATCACAGATACGCAGTATTTT
few,-,TRBJ1-1,TRBV3-1,CASSQAGNTEAFF,TGTGCCAGCTCACAGGCAGGGAACACTGAAGCTTTCTTT
-,-,TRBJ2-1,TRBV2,CATRRPGTAYNEQFF,TGTGCCACCAGACGTCCCGGGACGGCCTACAATGAGCAGTTCTTC
-,-,TRBJ2-7,TRBV5-1,CASSLAEGQGEQYF,TGCGCCAGCAGCTTGGCTGAGGGGCAGGGCGAGCAGTACTTC
-,-,TRBJ2-2,TRBV12-3/TRBV12-4,CASSLPRGNTGELFF,TGTGCCAGCAGCCTCCCTCGGGGGAACACCGGGGAGCTGTTTTTT
few,-,TRBJ2-7,TRBV20-1,CSARDSGKSYEQYF,TGCAGTGCTAGAGATTCAGGAAAATCCTACGAGCAGTACTTC
-,TRBD1,TRBJ2-7,TRBV20-1,CSAETGVEQYF,TGCAGTGCTGAAACAGGGGTCGAGCAGTACTTC
-,-,TRBJ1-2,TRBV12-5,CASGFGGGYTF,TGTGCTAGTGGTTTCGGGGGTGGCTACACCTTC
-,-,TRBJ2-5,TRBV29-1,CSVEFGETQYF,TGCAGCGTTGAGTTCGGAGAGACCCAGTACTTC
-,-,TRBJ2-7,TRBV27,CASSLGGNREMGEQYF,TGTGCCAGCAGTTTAGGTGGGAACAGGGAAATGGGGGAGCAGTACTTC
once,TRBD2,TRBJ2-7,TRBV19,CASSPFPSGTSISYEQYF,TGTGCCAGTAGTCCGTTCCCAAGCGGGACCTCGATTTCCTACGAGCAGTACTTC
few,-,TRBJ2-7,TRBV6-1,CASQLYAGATYEQYF,TGTGCCAGCCAGCTTTACGCAGGGGCAACTTACGAGCAGTACTTC
-,TRBD2,TRBJ2-1,TRBV12-3/TRBV12-4,CASSLARLAGGEQFF,TGTGCCAGCAGTTTGGCTCGTCTAGCGGGAGGGGAGCAGTTCTTC
-,-,TRBJ1-1,TRBV20-1,CSGSREVGTEAFF,TGCAGTGGCTCTAGGGAAGTAGGCACTGAAGCTTTCTTT
-,-,TRBJ2-1,TRBV7-2,CASSPPSLVEQFF,TGTGCCAGCAGCCCCCCTTCCCTAGTAGAGCAGTTCTTC
-,-,TRBJ1-2,TRBV5-6,CASSLRRGYTF,TGTGCCAGCAGCCTACGACGTGGCTACACCTTC
-,TRBD2,TRBJ2-2,TRBV6-1,CASSPSPLSGAGTGELFF,TGTGCCAGCAGCCCAAGCCCCCTTAGCGGGGCCGGCACCGGGGAGCTGTTTTTT
-,-,TRBJ1-2,TRBV2,CASSNGGYTF,TGTGCCAGCAGCAACGGTGGCTACACCTTC
-,-,TRBJ2-3,TRBV5-1,CASSPERSTDTQYF,TGCGCCAGCAGCCCCGAGCGTAGCACAGATACGCAGTATTTT
-,TRBD1,TRBJ1-6,TRBV6-2/TRBV6-3,CASQKDRARSPLHF,TGTGCCAGCCAGAAGGACAGGGCCCGTTCACCCCTCCACTTT
-,TRBD1,TRBJ1-2,TRBV19,CASSLDRDRHYGYTF,TGTGCCAGTAGCCTGGACCGGGACAGACACTATGGCTACACCTTC
-,TRBD2,TRBJ2-7,TRBV20-1,CSARAPIAGGSEQYF,TGCAGTGCTAGGGCCCCAATAGCGGGAGGATCCGAGCAGTACTTC
-,TRBD2,TRBJ2-2,TRBV10-3,CAIRSGTSGNTGELFF,TGTGCCATCAGATCCGGGACTAGCGGCAACACCGGGGAGCTGTTTTTT
-,TRBD2,TRBJ2-1,TRBV4-3,CASSPTSGNYNEQFF,TGCGCCAGCAGTCCGACTAGCGGGAATTACAATGAGCAGTTCTTC
-,TRBD1,TRBJ1-2,TRBV9,CASSVEGGLGYGYTF,TGTGCCAGCAGCGTAGAAGGGGGCCTAGGCTATGGCTACACCTTC
-,TRBD1,TRBJ2-2,TRBV6-1,CASRRTRQGIGELFF,TGTGCCAGCAGGAGAACCAGACAGGGCATCGGGGAGCTGTTTTTT
-,-,TRBJ1-6,TRBV5-4,CASSLAGRLNSPLHF,TGTGCCAGCAGCTTGGCGGGACGACTGAATTCACCCCTCCACTTT
-,-,TRBJ2-2,TRBV4-3,CASSQVERSRSASTGELFF,TGCGCCAGCAGCCAAGTCGAACGGAGCAGGAGCGCGAGCACCGGGGAGCTGTTTTTT
-,-,TRBJ2-5,TRBV9,CASSVGAGIGQETQYF,TGTGCCAGCAGCGTAGGGGCAGGGATTGGACAAGAGACCCAGTACTTC
-,-,TRBJ1-2,TRBV6-2/TRBV6-3,CASAQGYYGYTF,TGTGCCAGCGCGCAGGGATACTATGGCTACACCTTC
-,-,TRBJ2-3,TRBV7-9,CASSSLDSTTDTQYF,TGTGCCAGCAGCTCCCTGGACTCGACCACAGATACGCAGTATTTT
-,-,TRBJ1-2,TRBV7-9,CASGTGTTYYGYTF,TGTGCCAGCGGCACAGGGACTACTTACTATGGCTACACCTTC
-,TRBD1,TRBJ2-3,TRBV9,CASSARQGTTDTQYF,TGTGCCAGCAGCGCCAGACAGGGGACGACAGATACGCAGTATTTT